These T cell receptor beta chains were read from a single sample in a study of T cell changes during pregnancy in multiple sclerosis. The data were produced by immunoSEQ multiplex PCR, yet TCRdb's version contains in-frame clones alone and is incomplete. The table includes around 100,000 clones, roughly nine tenths detected once. This sample comprised peripheral blood, obtained after pregnancy. The receptor source for this set is a female donor with multiple sclerosis, enrolled in a pregnancy study. The CDR3 runs from the conserved cysteine through the conserved F or W. The order of the fields is J gene, clone size, D gene, V gene, CDR3 protein, CDR3 DNA. The D gene is left open where the match is weak. Size values are once, few and many counts, or a class for expanded clones, and some rows have none.

j_gene: TRBJ2-5
abundance: NA
d_gene: TRBD2
v_gene: TRBV7-2
CDR3aa: CASSLAASGGARETQYF
CDR3nt: TGTGCCAGCAGCTTAGCGGCTAGCGGGGGGGCCAGGGAGACCCAGTACTTC

j_gene: TRBJ2-7
abundance: NA
d_gene: TRBD1
v_gene: TRBV10-3
CDR3aa: CAIRTDRGPHEQYF
CDR3nt: TGTGCCATCAGAACAGACAGGGGTCCCCACGAGCAGTACTTC

j_gene: TRBJ2-1
abundance: NA
d_gene: NA
v_gene: TRBV2
CDR3aa: CASTITRSGSSEQFF
CDR3nt: TGTGCCAGCACGATCACAAGAAGCGGGTCGAGTGAGCAGTTCTTC

j_gene: TRBJ1-2
abundance: NA
d_gene: NA
v_gene: TRBV4-2
CDR3aa: CASNQVGTGVISYTF
CDR3nt: TGTGCCAGCAACCAAGTTGGTACAGGTGTTATTAGCTACACCTTC

j_gene: TRBJ1-5
abundance: NA
d_gene: NA
v_gene: TRBV5-8
CDR3aa: CASSLRAGRLLSNQPQHF
CDR3nt: TGTGCCAGCAGCTTACGGGCTGGGAGGCTTTTGAGCAATCAGCCCCAGCATTTT

j_gene: TRBJ1-4
abundance: once
d_gene: NA
v_gene: TRBV5-5
CDR3aa: CASSYNLNEKLFF
CDR3nt: TGTGCCAGCAGCTACAACCTGAATGAAAAACTGTTTTTT

j_gene: TRBJ2-1
abundance: NA
d_gene: TRBD2
v_gene: TRBV28
CDR3aa: CASSSGTSGTDPYNEQFF
CDR3nt: TGTGCCAGCAGTTCCGGGACTAGCGGGACCGATCCCTACAATGAGCAGTTCTTC

j_gene: TRBJ1-2
abundance: NA
d_gene: NA
v_gene: TRBV6-5
CDR3aa: CASSPDTLYGYTF
CDR3nt: TGTGCCAGCAGCCCCGACACCCTGTATGGCTACACCTTC

j_gene: TRBJ1-1
abundance: NA
d_gene: TRBD1
v_gene: TRBV10-3
CDR3aa: CAISEGSRGRTEAFF
CDR3nt: TGTGCCATCAGTGAGGGGTCTAGGGGGCGGACTGAAGCTTTCTTT

j_gene: TRBJ2-7
abundance: NA
d_gene: NA
v_gene: TRBV28
CDR3aa: CASSLVSGQIYEQYF
CDR3nt: TGTGCCAGCAGTTTAGTAAGCGGACAGATCTACGAGCAGTACTTC

j_gene: TRBJ1-5
abundance: NA
d_gene: NA
v_gene: TRBV2
CDR3aa: CASRLQMYQPQHF
CDR3nt: TGTGCCAGCAGGTTACAGATGTATCAGCCCCAGCATTTT

j_gene: TRBJ1-6
abundance: NA
d_gene: NA
v_gene: TRBV5-1
CDR3aa: CASSLVSTAYSPLHF
CDR3nt: TGCGCCAGCAGCTTGGTCTCCACAGCTTATTCACCCCTCCACTTT

j_gene: TRBJ1-4
abundance: NA
d_gene: NA
v_gene: TRBV19
CDR3aa: CASRRTATNEKLFF
CDR3nt: TGTGCCAGTAGGAGGACTGCAACTAATGAAAAACTGTTTTTT

j_gene: TRBJ1-2
abundance: few
d_gene: NA
v_gene: TRBV19
CDR3aa: CASTSKVAVSVYGYTF
CDR3nt: TGTGCCAGTACCTCAAAAGTGGCGGTATCGGTCTATGGCTACACCTTC

j_gene: TRBJ2-7
abundance: NA
d_gene: NA
v_gene: TRBV14
CDR3aa: CASSHLSSGEQYF
CDR3nt: TGTGCCAGCAGCCATCTCAGCTCGGGCGAGCAGTACTTC

j_gene: TRBJ2-3
abundance: NA
d_gene: NA
v_gene: TRBV4-3
CDR3aa: CASSQVLSGEVFYTDTQYF
CDR3nt: TGCGCCAGCAGCCAAGTCCTATCAGGGGAAGTGTTTTACACAGATACGCAGTATTTT

j_gene: TRBJ2-1
abundance: NA
d_gene: TRBD2
v_gene: TRBV9
CDR3aa: CASSAGLAGRGREQFF
CDR3nt: TGTGCCAGCAGCGCGGGACTAGCGGGGAGGGGGCGTGAGCAGTTCTTC

j_gene: TRBJ2-4
abundance: NA
d_gene: TRBD1
v_gene: TRBV14
CDR3aa: CASSQDRAGGGNIQYF
CDR3nt: TGTGCCAGCAGCCAAGATCGGGCAGGGGGCGGAAACATTCAGTACTTC

j_gene: TRBJ2-1
abundance: NA
d_gene: TRBD2
v_gene: TRBV27
CDR3aa: CASSLTSGSGDEQFF
CDR3nt: TGTGCCAGCAGTCTGACTAGCGGGAGTGGTGATGAGCAGTTCTTC

j_gene: TRBJ1-5
abundance: few
d_gene: NA
v_gene: TRBV19
CDR3aa: CASGGENSNQPQHF
CDR3nt: TGTGCCAGTGGGGGGGAGAATAGCAATCAGCCCCAGCATTTT

j_gene: TRBJ2-7
abundance: few
d_gene: NA
v_gene: TRBV2
CDR3aa: CASSRQSYEQYF
CDR3nt: TGTGCCAGCAGTCGTCAGTCCTACGAGCAGTACTTC

j_gene: TRBJ2-5
abundance: NA
d_gene: TRBD2
v_gene: TRBV5-4
CDR3aa: CASSPRLAGQETQYF
CDR3nt: TGTGCCAGCAGTCCCAGACTAGCGGGCCAAGAGACCCAGTACTTC

j_gene: TRBJ1-1
abundance: NA
d_gene: NA
v_gene: TRBV18
CDR3aa: CASSPLIGLTETEAFF
CDR3nt: TGTGCCAGCTCACCACTTATCGGCCTAACGGAGACTGAAGCTTTCTTT

j_gene: TRBJ2-7
abundance: NA
d_gene: NA
v_gene: TRBV5-1
CDR3aa: CASTLGGQVSYEQYF
CDR3nt: TGCGCCAGCACGTTGGGGGGGCAGGTTTCCTACGAGCAGTACTTC

j_gene: TRBJ2-4
abundance: NA
d_gene: NA
v_gene: TRBV19
CDR3aa: CASSMQYQNIQYF
CDR3nt: TGTGCCAGTAGTATGCAGTACCAAAACATTCAGTACTTC

j_gene: TRBJ2-5
abundance: NA
d_gene: TRBD2
v_gene: TRBV27
CDR3aa: CASSQLAGGPKETQYF
CDR3nt: TGTGCCAGCAGTCAATTAGCGGGAGGGCCAAAAGAGACCCAGTACTTC

j_gene: TRBJ1-1
abundance: once
d_gene: TRBD1
v_gene: TRBV19
CDR3aa: CASSGTDRVRFMAFF
CDR3nt: TGTGCCAGTAGTGGAACGGACAGGGTCCGTTTCATGGCTTTCTTT

j_gene: TRBJ2-7
abundance: NA
d_gene: NA
v_gene: TRBV7-6
CDR3aa: CASSSITGAASSYEQYF
CDR3nt: TGTGCCAGCAGCTCGATTACAGGAGCTGCGAGCTCCTACGAGCAGTACTTC

j_gene: TRBJ2-2
abundance: NA
d_gene: TRBD2
v_gene: TRBV15
CDR3aa: CATSRPGTIVPGELFF
CDR3nt: TGTGCCACCAGCAGACCCGGGACTATAGTCCCCGGGGAGCTGTTTTTT

j_gene: TRBJ2-1
abundance: NA
d_gene: TRBD2
v_gene: TRBV12-5
CDR3aa: CASGLELAGGPREQFF
CDR3nt: TGTGCTAGTGGTTTGGAACTAGCGGGAGGGCCTCGGGAGCAGTTCTTC

j_gene: TRBJ2-5
abundance: NA
d_gene: NA
v_gene: TRBV4-3
CDR3aa: CASSQSLERTQYF
CDR3nt: TGCGCCAGCAGCCAAAGCCTTGAGAGGACCCAGTACTTC

j_gene: TRBJ2-5
abundance: NA
d_gene: TRBD2
v_gene: TRBV5-4
CDR3aa: CASIPGLAGIQETQYF
CDR3nt: TGTGCCAGCATCCCCGGGCTAGCGGGTATTCAAGAGACCCAGTACTTC

j_gene: TRBJ1-2
abundance: NA
d_gene: TRBD1
v_gene: TRBV18
CDR3aa: CASSPLIDRVKSYGYTF
CDR3nt: TGTGCCAGCTCACCCTTAATCGACAGGGTAAAGAGCTATGGCTACACCTTC

j_gene: TRBJ2-1
abundance: NA
d_gene: TRBD2
v_gene: TRBV27
CDR3aa: CASSLRFMWGREGNEQFF
CDR3nt: TGTGCCAGCAGTTTACGCTTTATGTGGGGGAGGGAGGGTAATGAGCAGTTCTTC

j_gene: TRBJ1-1
abundance: NA
d_gene: NA
v_gene: TRBV18
CDR3aa: CASSQRGGNTEAFF
CDR3nt: TGTGCCAGCTCTCAAAGAGGTGGGAACACTGAAGCTTTCTTT

j_gene: TRBJ1-2
abundance: NA
d_gene: TRBD1
v_gene: TRBV5-1
CDR3aa: CASSLSGQGAGYTF
CDR3nt: TGCGCCAGCAGCTTATCGGGACAGGGGGCCGGCTACACCTTC

j_gene: TRBJ1-2
abundance: NA
d_gene: NA
v_gene: TRBV6-1
CDR3aa: CASSERWRARGYTF
CDR3nt: TGTGCCAGCAGTGAACGATGGCGGGCTCGGGGCTACACCTTC

j_gene: TRBJ2-1
abundance: once
d_gene: TRBD2
v_gene: TRBV10-3
CDR3aa: CAISESPSGASSYNEQFF
CDR3nt: TGTGCCATCAGTGAGTCGCCTAGCGGGGCGTCCTCCTACAATGAGCAGTTCTTC

j_gene: TRBJ1-3
abundance: NA
d_gene: NA
v_gene: TRBV19
CDR3aa: CASSIGVLRGNTIYF
CDR3nt: TGTGCCAGTAGTATAGGAGTCCTCCGTGGAAACACCATATATTTT

j_gene: TRBJ2-1
abundance: NA
d_gene: TRBD2
v_gene: TRBV7-3
CDR3aa: CASSSVLAGLNEQFF
CDR3nt: TGTGCCAGCAGCTCGGTTCTAGCGGGGCTCAATGAGCAGTTCTTC

j_gene: TRBJ1-2
abundance: NA
d_gene: NA
v_gene: TRBV6-5
CDR3aa: CASTIDPTLSGGYTF
CDR3nt: TGTGCCAGCACCATTGACCCTACCCTTTCAGGTGGCTACACCTTC

j_gene: TRBJ1-2
abundance: NA
d_gene: NA
v_gene: TRBV19
CDR3aa: CASSIVGGQSSGYTF
CDR3nt: TGTGCCAGTAGTATAGTTGGGGGCCAGTCCTCTGGCTACACCTTC

j_gene: TRBJ2-7
abundance: once
d_gene: TRBD2
v_gene: TRBV11-1
CDR3aa: CASSASGGAYEQYF
CDR3nt: TGTGCCAGCAGTGCTAGCGGGGGGGCCTACGAGCAGTACTTC

j_gene: TRBJ2-1
abundance: NA
d_gene: TRBD2
v_gene: TRBV14
CDR3aa: CASSQRLGLANEGNEQFF
CDR3nt: TGTGCCAGCAGCCAAAGGCTAGGACTAGCGAACGAAGGTAATGAGCAGTTCTTC

j_gene: TRBJ1-6
abundance: NA
d_gene: TRBD1
v_gene: TRBV5-4
CDR3aa: CASSLNPGTGALGALHF
CDR3nt: TGTGCCAGCAGCTTGAACCCCGGGACAGGGGCCTTGGGGGCCCTCCACTTT

j_gene: TRBJ2-7
abundance: NA
d_gene: NA
v_gene: TRBV6-1
CDR3aa: CASTPVGAAYEQYF
CDR3nt: TGTGCCAGCACCCCGGTGGGGGCCGCCTACGAGCAGTACTTC

j_gene: TRBJ2-7
abundance: NA
d_gene: NA
v_gene: TRBV14
CDR3aa: CASSPTFGQRSYEQYF
CDR3nt: TGTGCCAGCAGCCCCACCTTTGGACAGCGTTCCTACGAGCAGTACTTC